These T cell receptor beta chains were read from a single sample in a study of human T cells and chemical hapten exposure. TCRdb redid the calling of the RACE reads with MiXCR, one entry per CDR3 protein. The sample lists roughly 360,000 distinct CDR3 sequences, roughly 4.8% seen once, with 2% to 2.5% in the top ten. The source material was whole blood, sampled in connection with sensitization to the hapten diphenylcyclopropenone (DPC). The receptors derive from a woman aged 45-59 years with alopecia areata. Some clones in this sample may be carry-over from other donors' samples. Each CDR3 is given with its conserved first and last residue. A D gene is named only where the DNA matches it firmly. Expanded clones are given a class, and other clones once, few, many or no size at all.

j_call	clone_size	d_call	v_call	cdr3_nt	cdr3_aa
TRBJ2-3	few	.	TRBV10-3	TGTGCCATCAGTGAGTCCAGAACAGATACGCAGTATTTT	CAISESRTDTQYF
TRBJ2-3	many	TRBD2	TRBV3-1	TGTGCCAGCAGCCAAGTGCTAGCGGGGGGGCCGTTGAGCACAGATACGCAGTATTTT	CASSQVLAGGPLSTDTQYF
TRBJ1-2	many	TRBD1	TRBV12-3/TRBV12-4	TGTGCCAGCAGGCCCGGGACAGGGCTTCTTCTCGACTATGGCTACACCTTC	CASRPGTGLLLDYGYTF
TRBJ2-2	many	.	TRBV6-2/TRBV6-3	TGTGCCAGCAGTTCCGACTTGGGTACCGGGGAGCTGTTTTTT	CASSSDLGTGELFF
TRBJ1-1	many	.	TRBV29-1	TGCAGCGTTGAAGACAAGAACACTGAAGCTTTCTTT	CSVEDKNTEAFF
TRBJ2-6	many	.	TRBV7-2	TGTGCCAGCAGCCTCAGGGACTGGACTGGCTCTGGGGCCAACGTCCTGACTTTC	CASSLRDWTGSGANVLTF
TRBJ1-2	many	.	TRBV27	TGTGCCAGCAGTTCGGACAGTAACTATGGCTACACCTTC	CASSSDSNYGYTF
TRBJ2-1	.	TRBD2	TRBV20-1	TGCAGTGCTTCTTCCGGGACTACCCTCTACAATGAGCAGTTCTTC	CSASSGTTLYNEQFF
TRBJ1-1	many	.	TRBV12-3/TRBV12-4	TGTGCCAGCAGCCAGGGCACTGAAGCTTTCTTT	CASSQGTEAFF
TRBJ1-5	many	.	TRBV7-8	TGTGCCAGCAGCTTAGTGCCCGGGACCGGAGGCAATCAGCCCCAGCATTTT	CASSLVPGTGGNQPQHF
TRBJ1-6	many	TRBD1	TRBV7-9	TGTGCCAGCAGCTTTGACAGGGCACCCTCACCCCTCCACTTT	CASSFDRAPSPLHF
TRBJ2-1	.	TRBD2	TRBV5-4	TGTGCCAGCAGCACTAGACTAGCTGATGAGCAGTTCTTC	CASSTRLADEQFF
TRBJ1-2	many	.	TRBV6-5	TGTGCCAGCAGTTACTTCGTCCCCCAGGGCGGTAGTTCCTATGGCTACACCTTC	CASSYFVPQGGSSYGYTF
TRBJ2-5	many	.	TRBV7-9	TGTGCCAGCAGAGTACAAGAGACCCAGTACTTC	CASRVQETQYF
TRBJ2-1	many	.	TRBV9	TGTGCCAGCAGCGTAGCTGCACAGAGCTCCTACAATGAGCAGTTCTTC	CASSVAAQSSYNEQFF
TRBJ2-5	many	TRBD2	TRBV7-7	TGTGCCAGCAGCTTAGGAGGACTAGTAACCGAGACCCAGTACTTC	CASSLGGLVTETQYF
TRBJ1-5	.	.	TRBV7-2	TGTGCCAGCAGCCCCGACGATCAGCCCCAGCATTTT	CASSPDDQPQHF
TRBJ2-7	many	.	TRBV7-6	TGTGCCAGCAGCGCCCGGGACGGCCCCTACGAGCAGTACTTC	CASSARDGPYEQYF
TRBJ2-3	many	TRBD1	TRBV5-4	TGTGCCAGCAGCCCCGACAGGGGTTTGGCAGATACGCAGTATTTT	CASSPDRGLADTQYF
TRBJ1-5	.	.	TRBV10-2	TGCGCCACCAACGGGCGCCTTTATCAGCCCCAGCATTTT	CATNGRLYQPQHF
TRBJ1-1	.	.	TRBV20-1	TGCAGTGCTAGAGATCCGGGGAGTCGGGGCACTGAAGCTTTCTTT	CSARDPGSRGTEAFF
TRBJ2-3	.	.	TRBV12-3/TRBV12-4	TGTGCCAGCAAAAAACGGCGGCTGAGCACAGATACGCAGTATTTT	CASKKRRLSTDTQYF
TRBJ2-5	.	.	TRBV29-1	TGCAGCGTGGGGGAAGGGGAGACCCAGTACTTC	CSVGEGETQYF
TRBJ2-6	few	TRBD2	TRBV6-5	TGTGCCAGCAGTTACGAATCATCCCGGGGACTAGCGCACTCTGGGGCCAACGTCCTGACTTTC	CASSYESSRGLAHSGANVLTF
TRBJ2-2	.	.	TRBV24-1	TGTGCCACCAGTCTAGGCTCTCCCGGGGAGCTGTTTTTT	CATSLGSPGELFF
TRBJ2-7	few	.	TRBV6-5	TGTGCCAGCAGTTACTTTTTCCGGAGTACCTACGAGCAGTACTTC	CASSYFFRSTYEQYF
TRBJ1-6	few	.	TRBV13	TGTGCCAGCAGCTTAGACGGGGAACCCCTCCACTTT	CASSLDGEPLHF
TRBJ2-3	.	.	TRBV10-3	TGTGCCATCAGTGAGTCGGGCCGTCAGTATTTT	CAISESGRQYF
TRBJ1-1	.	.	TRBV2	TGTGCCAGCAGTGAAGCCCCACACGCGAACACTGAAGCTTTCTTT	CASSEAPHANTEAFF
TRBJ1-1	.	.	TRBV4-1	TGCGCCAGCAGCCAAGATAAACGGCCCACTGAAGCTTTCTTT	CASSQDKRPTEAFF
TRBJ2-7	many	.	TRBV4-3	TGCGCCAGCCCCAAACAGTACGAGCAGTACTTC	CASPKQYEQYF
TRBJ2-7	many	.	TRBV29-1	TGCAGCGTTGAAACGGGCCAGGGCTTGGGGGAGCAGTACTTC	CSVETGQGLGEQYF
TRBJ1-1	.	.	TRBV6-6	TGTGCCAGCAATAATCCGACATCGGCTGAAGCTTTCTTT	CASNNPTSAEAFF
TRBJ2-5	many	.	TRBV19	TGTGCCAGTAGTATCTCCCAGTTAAGCCGGACCCAGTACTTC	CASSISQLSRTQYF
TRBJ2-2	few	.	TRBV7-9	TGTGCCAGCAGACCTCAAGGAGGGTCGAACACCGGGGAGCTGTTTTTT	CASRPQGGSNTGELFF
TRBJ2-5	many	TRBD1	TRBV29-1	TGCAGCGTTGGCTACGGACAGGGGAATGTGCGGGGCCAGTACTTC	CSVGYGQGNVRGQYF
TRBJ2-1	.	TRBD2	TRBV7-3	TGTGCCAGCAGCTTGACTAGCGGGGCGGGCAATGAGCAGTTCTTC	CASSLTSGAGNEQFF
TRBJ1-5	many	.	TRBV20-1	TGCAGTGCTAGAGATGACGGATTTTGGGGCAATCAGCCCCAGCATTTT	CSARDDGFWGNQPQHF
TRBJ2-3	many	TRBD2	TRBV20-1	TGCAGTGCTAGAGCCCCTAGCGGGGTGGGGGATACGCAGTATTTT	CSARAPSGVGDTQYF
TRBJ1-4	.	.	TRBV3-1	TGTGCCAGCAGCCCGTCGGACACTCGGGGAAATGAAAAACTGTTTTTT	CASSPSDTRGNEKLFF
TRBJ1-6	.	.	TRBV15	TGTGCCACCAGCCCAATGGGACAAATTGGTAATTCACCCCTCCACTTT	CATSPMGQIGNSPLHF